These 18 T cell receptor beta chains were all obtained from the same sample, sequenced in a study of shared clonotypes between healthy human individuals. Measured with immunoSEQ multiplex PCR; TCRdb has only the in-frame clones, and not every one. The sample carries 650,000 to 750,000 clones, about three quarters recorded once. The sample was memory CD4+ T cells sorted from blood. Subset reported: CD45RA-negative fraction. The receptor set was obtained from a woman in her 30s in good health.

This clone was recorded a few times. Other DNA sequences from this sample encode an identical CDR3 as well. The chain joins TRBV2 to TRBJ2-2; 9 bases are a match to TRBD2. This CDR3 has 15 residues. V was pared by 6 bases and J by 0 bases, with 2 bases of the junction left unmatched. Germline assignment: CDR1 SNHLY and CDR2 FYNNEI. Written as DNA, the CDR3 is TGTGCCAGCAGACGACTAGCGGCGAACACCGGGGAGCTGTTTTTT. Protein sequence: CASRRLAANTGELFF.

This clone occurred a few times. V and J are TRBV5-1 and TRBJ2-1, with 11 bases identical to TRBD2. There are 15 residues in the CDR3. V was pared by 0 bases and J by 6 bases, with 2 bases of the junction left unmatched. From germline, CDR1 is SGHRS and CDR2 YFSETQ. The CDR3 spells CASSLGLAGFNEQFF. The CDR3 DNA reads TGCGCCAGCAGCTTGGGACTAGCGGGATTCAATGAGCAGTTCTTC.

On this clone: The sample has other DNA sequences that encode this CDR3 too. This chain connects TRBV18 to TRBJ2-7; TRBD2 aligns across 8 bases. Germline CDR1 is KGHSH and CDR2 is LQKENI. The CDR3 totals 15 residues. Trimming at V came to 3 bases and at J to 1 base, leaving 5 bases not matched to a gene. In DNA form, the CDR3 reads TGTGCCAGCTCACCGTCGGGAGGGCCTTCCTACGAGCAGTACTTC. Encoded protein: CASSPSGGPSYEQYF.

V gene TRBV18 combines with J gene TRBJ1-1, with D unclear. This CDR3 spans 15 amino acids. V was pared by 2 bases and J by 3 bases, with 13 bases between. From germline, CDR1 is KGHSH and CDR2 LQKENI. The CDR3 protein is CASSPIVGRDTEAFF. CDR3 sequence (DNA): TGTGCCAGCTCACCAATCGTAGGGCGGGACACTGAAGCTTTCTTT.

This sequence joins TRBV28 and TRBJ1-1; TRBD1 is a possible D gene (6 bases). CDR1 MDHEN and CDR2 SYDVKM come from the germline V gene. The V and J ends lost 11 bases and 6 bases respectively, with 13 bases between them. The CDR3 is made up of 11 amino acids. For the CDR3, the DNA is TGTGCCGTACAGGGTGGACCTGAAGCTTTCTTT. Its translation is CAVQGGPEAFF. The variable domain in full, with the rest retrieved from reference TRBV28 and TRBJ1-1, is DVKVTQSSRYLVKRTGEKVFLECVQDMDHENMFWYRQDPGLGLRLIYFSYDVKMKEKGDIPEGYSVSREKKERFSLILESASTNQTSMYLCAVQGGPEAFFGQGTRLTVV.

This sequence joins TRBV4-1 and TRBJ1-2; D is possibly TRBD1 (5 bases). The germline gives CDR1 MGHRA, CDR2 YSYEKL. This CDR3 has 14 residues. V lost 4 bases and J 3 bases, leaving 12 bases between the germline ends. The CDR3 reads CASSPSRDYYGYTF. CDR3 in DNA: TGCGCCAGCAGCCCTAGTCGGGACTACTATGGCTACACCTTC.

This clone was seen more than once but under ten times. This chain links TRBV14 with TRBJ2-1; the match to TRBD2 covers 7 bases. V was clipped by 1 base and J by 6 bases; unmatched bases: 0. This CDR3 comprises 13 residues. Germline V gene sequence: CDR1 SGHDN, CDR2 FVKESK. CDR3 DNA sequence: TGTGCCAGCAGCCAAGGGACTAGCAATGAGCAGTTCTTC. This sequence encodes CASSQGTSNEQFF. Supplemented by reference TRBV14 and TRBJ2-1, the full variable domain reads EAGVTQFPSHSVIEKGQTVTLRCDPISGHDNLYWYRRVMGKEIKFLLHFVKESKQDESGMPNNRFLAERTGGTYSTLKVQPAELEDSGVYFCASSQGTSNEQFFGPGTRLTVL.

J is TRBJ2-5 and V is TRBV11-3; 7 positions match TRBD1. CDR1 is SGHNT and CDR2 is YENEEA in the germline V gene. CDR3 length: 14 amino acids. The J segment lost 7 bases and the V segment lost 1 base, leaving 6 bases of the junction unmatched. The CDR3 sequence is CASSLGGQTRTQYF. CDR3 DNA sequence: TGTGCCAGCAGCTTAGGGGGACAGACACGGACCCAGTACTTC.

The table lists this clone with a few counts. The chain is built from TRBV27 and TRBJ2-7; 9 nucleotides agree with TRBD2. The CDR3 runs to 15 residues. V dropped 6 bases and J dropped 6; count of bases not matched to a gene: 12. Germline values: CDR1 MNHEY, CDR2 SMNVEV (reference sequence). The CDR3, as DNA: TGTGCCAGCAGAATTAAGGGACTAGCAACCTTCGAGCAGTACTTC. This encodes CASRIKGLATFEQYF.

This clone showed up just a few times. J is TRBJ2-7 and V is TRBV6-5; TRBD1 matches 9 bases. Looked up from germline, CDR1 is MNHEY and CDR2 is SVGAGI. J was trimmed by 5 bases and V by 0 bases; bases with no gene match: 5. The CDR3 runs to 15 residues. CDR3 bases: TGTGCCAGCAGTTACTCCGGGACAGGGAGGGACGAGCAGTACTTC. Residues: CASSYSGTGRDEQYF.

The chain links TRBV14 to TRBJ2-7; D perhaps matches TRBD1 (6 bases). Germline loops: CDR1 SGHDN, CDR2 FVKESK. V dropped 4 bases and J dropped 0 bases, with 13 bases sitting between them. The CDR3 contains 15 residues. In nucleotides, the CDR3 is TGTGCCAGCAGCCGAGGGGGTATAAGCTCCTACGAGCAGTACTTC. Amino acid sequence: CASSRGGISSYEQYF.

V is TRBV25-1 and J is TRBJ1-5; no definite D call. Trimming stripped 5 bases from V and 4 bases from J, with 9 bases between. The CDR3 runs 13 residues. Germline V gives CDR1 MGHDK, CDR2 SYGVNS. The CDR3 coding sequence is TGTGCCAGCAGTCCGGGTCTAAATCAGCCCCAGCATTTT. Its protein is CASSPGLNQPQHF.

The CDR3 DNA is TGTGCCAGCTCACTGTGGACTAATGAGCAGTTCTTC. Protein sequence: CASSLWTNEQFF. This rearrangement joins TRBV18 to TRBJ2-1; D may be TRBD2 (5 bases). This CDR3 spans 12 amino acids. The V and J ends lost 4 bases and 7 bases respectively, with 8 bases between them. Germline CDR1 reads KGHSH; CDR2 reads LQKENI.

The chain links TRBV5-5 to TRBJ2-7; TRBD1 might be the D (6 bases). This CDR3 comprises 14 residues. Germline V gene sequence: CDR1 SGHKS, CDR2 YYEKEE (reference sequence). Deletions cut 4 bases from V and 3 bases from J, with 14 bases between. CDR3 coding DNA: TGTGCCAGCAGCAAGGGCCCAGGGGACTACGAGCAGTACTTC. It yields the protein CASSKGPGDYEQYF.

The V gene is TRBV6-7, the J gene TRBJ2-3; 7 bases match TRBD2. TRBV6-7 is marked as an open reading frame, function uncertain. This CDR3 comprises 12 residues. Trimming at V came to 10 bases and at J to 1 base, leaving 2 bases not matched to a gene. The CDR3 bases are TGTGCCACGCTAGCGGGCACAGATACGCAGTATTTT. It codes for CATLAGTDTQYF.

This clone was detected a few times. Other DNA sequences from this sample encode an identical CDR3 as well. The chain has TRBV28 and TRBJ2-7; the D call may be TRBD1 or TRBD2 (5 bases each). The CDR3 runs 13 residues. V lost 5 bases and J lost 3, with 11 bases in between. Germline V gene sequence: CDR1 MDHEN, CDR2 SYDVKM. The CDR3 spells CASSPARGYEQYF. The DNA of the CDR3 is TGTGCCAGCAGTCCCGCGAGGGGCTACGAGCAGTACTTC.

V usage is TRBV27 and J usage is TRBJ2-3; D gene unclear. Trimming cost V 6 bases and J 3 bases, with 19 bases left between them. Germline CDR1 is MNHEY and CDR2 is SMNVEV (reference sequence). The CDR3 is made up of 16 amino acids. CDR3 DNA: TGTGCCAGCAGCGGCTCACTACGTAAAAAGACAGATACGCAGTATTTT. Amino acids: CASSGSLRKKTDTQYF.

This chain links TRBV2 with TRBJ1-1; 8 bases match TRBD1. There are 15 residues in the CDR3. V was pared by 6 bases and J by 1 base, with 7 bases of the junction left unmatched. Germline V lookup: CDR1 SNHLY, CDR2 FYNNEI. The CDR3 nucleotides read TGTGCCAGCAGAGACAGGGGTTTCGGGAACACTGAAGCTTTCTTT. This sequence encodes CASRDRGFGNTEAFF.